This entry lists 23 T cell receptor beta chains sequenced from one sample in a study of T cells in localized non-small cell lung cancer. Profiled with immunoSEQ multiplex PCR; TCRdb holds only in-frame clones, not every one. Counted here are around 50,000 clones, approximately 86% occurring once; the ten biggest clones make up about 16%. Here the sequenced sample was PBMCs, taken before any cancer treatment. The source of these receptors is a female donor with stage II lung adenocarcinoma.

J is TRBJ1-5 and V is TRBV2; D is perhaps TRBD1 (6 bases). The V and J ends lost 7 bases and 3 bases respectively, with 13 bases between them. This CDR3 contains 14 residues. In germline, CDR1 is SNHLY, CDR2 FYNNEI. The chain's CDR3 is CASTQQGFNQPQHF. The CDR3 DNA reads as TGTGCCAGCACTCAACAGGGATTCAATCAGCCCCAGCATTTT.

J is TRBJ2-2 and V is TRBV6-5; the D is unclear. The CDR3 has 13 residues. Germline loops: CDR1 MNHEY, CDR2 SVGAGI. V was pared by 6 bases and J by 2 bases, with 7 bases between. In DNA, the CDR3 is TGTGCCAGCAGCCCCCTTAACACCGGGGAGCTGTTTTTT. It specifies CASSPLNTGELFF.

The CDR3 nucleotides read TGTGCCAGCAGTGAAATTTTCTCCGCGAGCCTCCAGCCCCAGCATTTT. Its protein is CASSEIFSASLQPQHF. The chain has TRBV6-1 and TRBJ1-5; no clear D gene. V lost 2 bases and J lost 7, with 18 bases in between. CDR1 MNHNS and CDR2 SASEGT come from the germline V gene. The CDR3 has 16 residues.

The V call is TRBV15, the J call TRBJ1-4; 7 nucleotides line up with TRBD1. V trimming: 3 bases; J trimming: 9 bases; junction bases outside the gene matches: 10. Germline CDR1 reads LNHNV; CDR2 reads YYDKDF (reference sequence). The CDR3 spans 15 residues. The DNA for the CDR3 is TGTGCCACCAGCAGTCGACAGGGAGGGGGGCAAAAACTGTTTTTT. This encodes CATSSRQGGGQKLFF.

V and J are TRBV10-3 and TRBJ2-1, with D tentatively TRBD2 (5 bases). The length of the CDR3 is 11 residues. Germline-derived CDR1 and CDR2 are ENHRY and SYGVKD. V was clipped by 8 bases and J by 6 bases, with 8 bases between them. Written as DNA, the CDR3 is TGTGCCATCCGCGGGTTCAATGAGCAGTTCTTC. Protein: CAIRGFNEQFF.

The chain couples TRBV27 to TRBJ1-1; D is perhaps TRBD1 (5 bases). This CDR3 has 15 residues. Between the trimmed V and J ends, which lost 5 bases and 4 bases, there was a span of 17 bases. Germline V gene data show CDR1 as MNHEY and CDR2 as SMNVEV (reference sequence). CDR3 sequence: CASSTRPGASTEAFF. CDR3 DNA: TGTGCCAGCAGTACTCGTCCCGGGGCGAGCACTGAAGCTTTCTTT.

The chain combines TRBV5-1 with TRBJ2-2; 13 bases are a match to TRBD2. This CDR3 has 16 amino acids. Germline V gives CDR1 SGHRS, CDR2 YFSETQ. V lost 2 bases and J lost 7; bases outside the gene matches: 5. CDR3 sequence: CASSLRTSGGNGELFF. CDR3 coding DNA: TGCGCCAGCAGCTTAAGGACTAGCGGGGGAAACGGGGAGCTGTTTTTT.

The chain links TRBV6-5 to TRBJ1-1; TRBD1 might be the D (5 bases). The V end was cut by 0 bases, the J end by 5 bases, with 10 bases between. The CDR3 loop spans 14 amino acids. Germline-derived CDR1 and CDR2 are MNHEY and SVGAGI. DNA for the CDR3: TGTGCCAGCAGTTACTCGAATTCAGGGACTGAAGCTTTCTTT. This encodes CASSYSNSGTEAFF.

In DNA, the CDR3 is TGTGCCAGCAGCTTATCCGCCGGGGAGCTGTTTTTT. Its protein is CASSLSAGELFF. This sequence joins TRBV7-9 and TRBJ2-2; D is uncertain. V was trimmed by 2 bases and J by 6 bases, leaving 4 bases between them. Per germline, CDR1 SEHNR and CDR2 FQNEAQ (reference sequence). There are 12 residues in the CDR3.

The chain has TRBV13 and TRBJ2-7; possibly TRBD2 for D (6 bases). V lost 5 bases and J 5 bases, leaving 16 bases between the germline ends. CDR3 length: 14 amino acids. Germline V lookup: CDR1 PRHDT, CDR2 FYEKMQ (reference sequence). The CDR3 DNA sequence: TGTGCCAGCAGCAACCCGGGGGAATGGGACGAGCAGTACTTC. Translated, it gives CASSNPGEWDEQYF.

Concerning this clone: One end of the junction varies from germline; a read error may be responsible. The CDR3 DNA reads TGTGCTAGCAGCTTAGACAGGGAAGAAGCTGAGCAGTTCTTC. Translated: CASSLDREEAEQFF. The genes are TRBV7-7 and TRBJ2-1; TRBD1 matches at 7 bases. CDR3 length: 14 amino acids. Germline V gene lookup returns CDR1 SSHAT and CDR2 FNYEAQ (reference sequence).

The genes are TRBV19 and TRBJ1-5; D call uncertain. CDR1 is LNHDA and CDR2 is SQIVND in the germline V gene (reference sequence). This CDR3 spans 13 amino acids. V lost 4 bases and J 3 bases, leaving 7 bases between the germline ends. The CDR3 DNA is TGTGCCAGTAGTAAAAATCCCAATCAGCCCCAGCATTTT. Encoded protein: CASSKNPNQPQHF.

This clone was recorded only once. The V gene is TRBV5-1, the J gene TRBJ1-2; a weak D match, TRBD1 (5 bases). The CDR3 covers 14 residues. The V and J ends lost 5 bases and 4 bases respectively, with 15 bases between them. Looked up from germline, CDR1 is SGHRS and CDR2 is YFSETQ. The CDR3 coding sequence is TGCGCCAGCAGTCGGGACGGGACGGGCTATGGCTACACCTTC. It yields the protein CASSRDGTGYGYTF.

V usage is TRBV10-3 and J usage is TRBJ1-1, with D perhaps TRBD1 (6 bases). Trimming shortened V by 2 bases and J by 6 bases, and 22 bases separated the two germline ends. There are 17 residues in the CDR3. CDR1 and CDR2 (germline): ENHRY, SYGVKD. The CDR3 here is CAISENPNGGGFAEAFF. CDR3 DNA sequence: TGTGCCATCAGTGAGAACCCCAACGGAGGGGGATTTGCTGAAGCTTTCTTT.

The rearrangement joins TRBV5-6 to TRBJ2-7, with TRBD1 matching 9 bases. Trimming took 5 bases from V and 7 from J; bases not matched to a gene: 7. This CDR3 is built from 13 residues. Germline loops: CDR1 SGHDT, CDR2 YYEEEE. CDR3: CASSFGTGREQYF. CDR3 sequence (DNA): TGTGCCAGCAGTTTCGGGACAGGGAGAGAGCAGTACTTC.

This chain connects TRBV9 to TRBJ1-5; D is ambiguous. Germline CDR1 and CDR2: SGDLS and YYNGEE. Trimming stripped 2 bases from V and 1 base from J, with 10 bases between. The CDR3 has 15 amino acids. Here the CDR3 reads CASSVFGESNQPQHF. Here the CDR3 DNA reads TGTGCCAGCAGCGTTTTTGGGGAGAGCAATCAGCCCCAGCATTTT.

This sequence joins TRBV7-2 and TRBJ2-3; D not certain. The CDR3 consists of 14 residues. Germline V CDR1 and CDR2: SGHTA, FQGNSA. Trimming took 4 bases from V and 2 from J, leaving 10 bases between them. In DNA form, the CDR3 reads TGTGCCAGCAGCTCCCAACGGCTCACAGATACGCAGTATTTT. This sequence encodes CASSSQRLTDTQYF.

The gene calls are TRBV6-5 and TRBJ2-1, with D perhaps matching TRBD1 (6 bases). Germline V gene data show CDR1 as MNHEY and CDR2 as SVGAGI. The CDR3 has 13 residues. Trimming took 6 bases from V and 4 from J, leaving 10 bases between them. The CDR3 DNA reads as TGTGCCAGCAGAGGGGACATTTACAATGAGCAGTTCTTC. Amino acids: CASRGDIYNEQFF.

V gene TRBV7-9 combines with J gene TRBJ2-7; tentative D call: TRBD2 (6 bases). Trimming removed 4 bases from V and 0 bases from J, with 19 bases in between. The germline gives CDR1 SEHNR, CDR2 FQNEAQ (reference sequence). This CDR3 has 17 residues. The CDR3 DNA follows: TGTGCCAGCAGCTACCTGGGGGGAAGGGGCAACTCCTACGAGCAGTACTTC. The encoded protein is CASSYLGGRGNSYEQYF. Supplemented by reference TRBV7-9 and TRBJ2-7, the full variable domain reads DTGVSQNPRHKITKRGQNVTFRCDPISEHNRLYWYRQTLGQGPEFLTYFQNEAQLEKSRLLSDRFSAERPKGSFSTLEIQRTEQGDSAMYLCASSYLGGRGNSYEQYFGPGTRLTVT.

This rearrangement joins TRBV27 to TRBJ1-1; 10 bases fit TRBD1. This CDR3 comprises 13 residues. Germline V gene lookup returns CDR1 MNHEY and CDR2 SMNVEV (reference sequence). V gave up 6 bases and J gave up 6 bases; unmatched junction bases: 4. This CDR3 reads CASSRDRGSEAFF. Here the CDR3 DNA reads TGTGCCAGCAGCCGGGACAGGGGCTCTGAAGCTTTCTTT.

In its sample, this clone was seen a few times. The junction departs from the called germline gene at one end, perhaps through a read error. V is TRBV11-3 and J is TRBJ1-2; unclear D gene. Germline V lookup: CDR1 SGHNT, CDR2 YENEEA. The CDR3 is made up of 9 amino acids. Here the CDR3 reads CASSLESSF. CDR3 bases: TGTGCCAGCAGCTTAGAGAGCAGCTTC.

This chain joins TRBV30 and TRBJ1-2; D gene unclear. Trimming removed 1 base at V and 8 bases at J, with 8 bases between. The CDR3 extends over 11 amino acids. Germline CDR1 reads GTSNPN; CDR2 reads SVGIG (reference sequence). The CDR3 protein is CAWSGKWGYTF. The CDR3 DNA reads as TGTGCCTGGAGTGGGAAATGGGGCTACACCTTC.

A few counts support this clone. The J gene is TRBJ1-1, the V gene TRBV27; D call uncertain. Deletions cut 3 bases from V and 8 bases from J, with 22 bases between. There are 16 residues in the CDR3. CDR1 is MNHEY, CDR2 SMNVEV, per germline (reference sequence). The CDR3 DNA is TGTGCCAGCAGTTTGGACCGGCCCCGTGTGACGGCGGAAGCTTTCTTT. As protein: CASSLDRPRVTAEAFF.